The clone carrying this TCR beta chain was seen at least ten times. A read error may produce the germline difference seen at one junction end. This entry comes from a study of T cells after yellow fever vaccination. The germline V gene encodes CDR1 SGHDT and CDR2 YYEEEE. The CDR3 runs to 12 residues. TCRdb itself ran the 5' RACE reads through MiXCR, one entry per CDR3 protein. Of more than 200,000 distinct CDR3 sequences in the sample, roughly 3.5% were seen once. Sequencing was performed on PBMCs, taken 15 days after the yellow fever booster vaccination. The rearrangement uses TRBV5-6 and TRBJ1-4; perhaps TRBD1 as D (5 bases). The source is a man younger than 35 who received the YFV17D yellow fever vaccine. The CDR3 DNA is TGTGCCAGCAGCTTGGCTTCCCAGGGCCCCCTGTTT. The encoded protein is CASSLASQGPLF.